These T cell receptor beta chains were read from a single sample in a study of lymphopenia after photon versus proton radiotherapy. Data came from immunoSEQ multiplex PCR; TCRdb stores just in-frame clones and leaves some out. The profile shows roughly 67,000 clones, roughly 93% of them singletons. The material sequenced was peripheral blood, taken from a patient treated with photon-based radiotherapy. All receptors come from a woman aged 70-85 years with pancreatic cancer. Each CDR3 is given without its conserved first and last residue. The size entry is marked missing in some rows and otherwise reads once, few, many or a size class.

J gene | V gene | clone size | CDR3 protein
TRBJ1-1 | TRBV6-6 | NA | ASPRTPDPRHTEAF
TRBJ2-1 | TRBV5-4 | NA | ASSRPDRGNEQF
TRBJ1-1 | TRBV27 | NA | ASSFGSNTEAF
TRBJ1-5 | TRBV5-6 | NA | ASSRGTSSNQPQH
TRBJ2-7 | TRBV27 | NA | ASRGRGYEQY
TRBJ2-5 | TRBV5-6 | NA | ASSLWGRETQY
TRBJ2-7 | TRBV5-6 | NA | ASRWEQY
TRBJ2-5 | TRBV7-9 | NA | ASSLAGTGNQETQY
TRBJ2-3 | TRBV9 | NA | ASSATIAADTQY
TRBJ1-2 | TRBV30 | NA | AGQGDNYGYT
TRBJ2-2 | TRBV5-1 | NA | ASSSAGNAGELF
TRBJ1-2 | TRBV29-1 | few | SVGSGRGGYT
TRBJ2-7 | TRBV4-3 | NA | ASSREGLADYEQY
NA | TRBV6-5 | NA | ASSSSPGVAEQY
TRBJ2-2 | TRBV9 | NA | ASSVVPAGPNTGELF
TRBJ2-4 | TRBV6-1 | NA | ASSEGWSAKNIQY
TRBJ1-5 | TRBV6-5 | NA | ASSSSRGGLQGPQH
TRBJ1-4 | TRBV6-5 | NA | ASSYLGQGIEKLF
TRBJ1-1 | TRBV6-5 | NA | ASRGGGARTEAF
TRBJ2-7 | TRBV28 | NA | ASGSRGATHEQY
TRBJ2-1 | TRBV10-1 | NA | ASRYSGTGRNGDEQF
TRBJ2-7 | TRBV20-1 | NA | SARAVLEQY
TRBJ1-2 | TRBV28 | NA | ASRPTQGGGYGYT
TRBJ2-1 | TRBV2 | NA | ASSGTRVYNEQF
TRBJ1-3 | TRBV9 | NA | ASSVEGTGGGYTIY
TRBJ1-1 | TRBV25-1 | NA | ASSEIGQGGTEAF
TRBJ2-3 | TRBV19 | few | ASSPSSTDTQY
TRBJ2-1 | TRBV4-1 | NA | ASSQEISGSFNEQF
TRBJ2-1 | TRBV7-2 | NA | ASSPLSSEQF
TRBJ2-1 | TRBV9 | NA | ASSGTGRVPSGRDEQF
TRBJ2-5 | TRBV11-1 | NA | ASSLGGLETQY
TRBJ1-5 | TRBV5-6 | few | ASSLMDREGQPQH
TRBJ2-1 | TRBV27 | once | ASSPGQGGYNEQF
TRBJ2-2 | TRBV7-8 | NA | ASSPSSGRVKPGELF
TRBJ2-7 | TRBV7-3 | NA | ASSLGGLAGGPPIWEQY
TRBJ2-7 | TRBV2 | NA | ASRLAGVHEQY
TRBJ2-1 | TRBV5-1 | NA | ASSLRAGGYNEQF
TRBJ2-2 | TRBV30 | NA | AWSSQRVVPGELF
TRBJ1-2 | TRBV19 | NA | ASSTRQLNYGYT
TRBJ2-3 | TRBV27 | NA | ASSSGPSRYPDTQY
TRBJ2-2 | TRBV2 | NA | ASSTGGGTGELF
TRBJ1-1 | TRBV25-1 | NA | ASSGKGRITEAF
TRBJ2-7 | TRBV19 | NA | ASSIGDLRYEQY
TRBJ1-5 | TRBV4-3 | once | ASSQDPGGASNQPQH
TRBJ2-7 | TRBV7-2 | NA | ASSLGVGSGEQY
TRBJ2-5 | TRBV4-3 | NA | ASSQEATPWETQY
TRBJ2-2 | TRBV28 | NA | ASWEGGPSGELF
TRBJ2-1 | TRBV19 | few | ASSKGLAGVNEQF
TRBJ2-7 | TRBV5-1 | NA | ASSLGTGRRYEQY
TRBJ2-2 | TRBV6-1 | NA | ASRTGTANTGELF
TRBJ2-7 | TRBV28 | NA | ASNSYLGQGQQY
TRBJ1-1 | TRBV4-3 | NA | ASSQDWLMNTEAF
TRBJ2-2 | TRBV6-6 | NA | ASSGHINTGELF
TRBJ1-2 | TRBV4-1 | NA | ASSQEKGQGRYGYT
TRBJ1-5 | TRBV27 | NA | ASSNSTGAYSNQPQH
TRBJ2-7 | TRBV5-6 | NA | ASSIRRGEQY